This TCR beta chain originates from a study of T cells after yellow fever vaccination. Study at large: Preparation used SMART-Seq v4 Ultra Low Input for the low-cell-number fractions.

Trimming at V came to 3 bases and at J to 13 bases, leaving 9 bases not matched to a gene. The CDR3 runs 13 residues. Whole-study findings and limits: Contaminating bulk clonotypes could be abundant in FACS-sorted repertoires. CD4 and CD8 compartments shared a small share of clonotypes, likely from convergent recombination.

Making TCR cDNA involved 5'RACE template switching, which added UMIs and a universal primer site. TCRdb fed the 5' RACE reads into MiXCR, producing one record per CDR3 protein. The sample includes some 400,000 distinct CDR3 sequences, 6.2% of them seen just once. To note about this clonotype: Its target is unknown.

The sequence was collected from a man aged 25-45 years who received the YFV17D yellow fever vaccine. Sequences were derived from PBMCs, sampled 5 days after the yellow fever booster vaccination. The J gene is TRBJ1-5, the V gene TRBV12-3 or TRBV12-4, with 7 nucleotides matching TRBD1. The CDR3 reads CASSLGTVFVQHF. The DNA of the CDR3 is TGTGCCAGCAGTTTGGGGACAGTCTTTGTTCAGCATTTT.